Below, one TCR beta chain is given with its context. What it recognizes is unknown. This entry belongs to a study of CD4 T cells in relation to SARS-CoV-2 and coronaviruses. Study-level background: The negative reference was HIV-1 Nef peptide pool or peptide-free culture.

The CDR3 is 13 residues long. Germline V gene data show CDR1 as MGHDK and CDR2 as SYGVNS. Trimming removed 1 base at V and 4 bases at J, with 8 bases between. Before the COVID-19 pandemic, during about 2010-2018, CD4+ T cells were taken from unexposed donors. After more than eight days of culture, CD4+ T cells were isolated. TCRdb keeps only in-frame clones here, not all; method: immunoSEQ multiplex PCR. The data contain 20,000 to 25,000 clones, about 70% of them seen just once; the ten biggest clones take up around 11%. This chain uses TRBV25-1 with TRBJ2-7; D remains unclear. The clonotype comes from a human donor in good health. The material sequenced was CD4+ T cells from PBMCs, cultured in vitro. CDR3 bases: TGTGCCAGCAGTGAATCTGGCCAGTACGAGCAGTACTTC. Its protein product is CASSESGQYEQYF.